The 14 T cell receptor beta chains presented below share a single source sample, sequenced in a study of regulatory T cells in long-lasting Graves disease. Researchers made TCR beta libraries by using iRepertoire HTBI primers and running Arm-PCR on CDR3 regions. TCRdb ran MiXCR on the multiplex PCR reads and lists one entry per CDR3 protein. The table lists fewer than 500,000 distinct CDR3 sequences, 16% of them singletons. Described time point: newly diagnosed GD, antithyroid drugs for less than 3 months. Researchers made the TCR library from RNA that was extracted from PBMCs. These sequences were also reported in another study, on T cells in Graves' hyperthyroidism and ophthalmopathy.

The sample was peripheral blood mononuclear cells (PBMCs), taken at new diagnosis, from a patient treated with antithyroid drugs. The receptor set was obtained from a man in his forties with Graves disease.

This clonotype has just a few counts. The V gene is TRBV29-1, the J gene TRBJ2-3; no clear D. V was clipped by 3 bases and J by 2 bases, with 12 bases between them. Per germline, CDR1 SQVTM and CDR2 ANQGSEA. There are 14 residues in the CDR3. CDR3 sequence reads: CSVEASAHTDTQYF. CDR3 nucleotide sequence: TGCAGCGTTGAGGCCTCGGCCCACACAGATACGCAGTATTTT.

This clonotype came up a few times. The chain has TRBV5-4 and TRBJ2-2; 8 bases are a match to TRBD1. The CDR3 is 15 amino acids. The V gene's germline CDR1 is SGHNT and CDR2 YYREEE (reference sequence). With 5 bases clipped from V and 6 bases from J, the junction kept 9 bases outside the gene matches. The CDR3 region is CASSPDRVTAGELFF. In DNA form, the CDR3 reads TGTGCCAGCAGTCCGGACAGGGTTACCGCCGGGGAGCTGTTTTTT.

This clonotype was counted a few times. This chain connects TRBV5-4 to TRBJ1-6; no clear D. The CDR3 runs to 15 residues. CDR1 and CDR2 (germline): SGHNT, YYREEE (reference sequence). V lost 1 base to trimming and J lost 7 bases, with 12 bases between them. The CDR3 DNA is TGTGCCAGCAGCTTGAATGGACGGCTAAATTCACCCCTCCACTTT. Translation gives CASSLNGRLNSPLHF.

The chain joins TRBV28 to TRBJ1-5; D remains ambiguous. Trimming shortened V by 3 bases and J by 6 bases, and 12 bases separated the two germline ends. Looked up from germline, CDR1 is MDHEN and CDR2 is SYDVKM. This CDR3 comprises 14 residues. Here the CDR3 DNA reads TGTGCCAGCAGTTTGAATTGGGGAGGTCAGCCCCAGCATTTT. Translated: CASSLNWGGQPQHF.

The rearrangement joins TRBV6-1 to TRBJ1-4, with 9 bases identical to TRBD1. The CDR3 length is 15 residues. Germline V gene data show CDR1 as MNHNS and CDR2 as SASEGT. V shed 6 bases, J shed 2 bases, and the junction held 4 bases outside the gene matches. The CDR3 loop is CASRPQGATNEKLFF. CDR3 nucleotide sequence: TGTGCCAGCAGACCACAGGGGGCTACTAATGAAAAACTGTTTTTT.

On this clonotype: A much larger clone is a single base away; this may be a read error. The chain uses TRBV20-1 and TRBJ2-1, with D unclear. Germline V gene data show CDR1 as DFQATT and CDR2 as SNEGSKA (reference sequence). The CDR3 is 10 residues long. CDR3 coding DNA: TGCAGTGCTGGAGATAATGAGCAGTTCTTC. It codes for CSAGDNEQFF.

This clonotype was observed many times. V gene TRBV27 combines with J gene TRBJ2-1, with TRBD1 identical over 10 bases. The CDR3 length is 17 residues. The V segment lost 6 bases and the J segment 1 base; nucleotides outside the gene matches: 9. Germline loops: CDR1 MNHEY, CDR2 SMNVEV (reference sequence). The CDR3 protein is CASSHRTGGGSYNEQFF. For the CDR3, the DNA is TGTGCCAGCAGCCATAGGACAGGGGGGGGATCCTACAATGAGCAGTTCTTC.

The chain uses TRBV18 and TRBJ2-3, with D unresolved. V lost 0 bases and J lost 2, with 6 bases in between. Germline V gene data show CDR1 as KGHSH and CDR2 as LQKENI. The CDR3 sequence is 14 residues long. In DNA form, the CDR3 reads TGTGCCAGCTCACCACCGGACCACACAGATACGCAGTATTTT. Encoded protein: CASSPPDHTDTQYF.

This clonotype was found many times. V usage is TRBV2 and J usage is TRBJ1-5, with TRBD1 matching over 10 bases. Germline V CDR1 and CDR2: SNHLY, FYNNEI. With 6 bases clipped from V and 7 bases from J, the junction kept 6 bases outside the gene matches. The CDR3 consists of 14 residues. The DNA for the CDR3 is TGTGCCAGCAGCAGGGACAGGGGCTTCCAGCCCCAGCATTTT. It translates to CASSRDRGFQPQHF.

This clonotype was recorded once. A read error may be the cause here, since a much bigger clone is one base away. This chain links TRBV28 with TRBJ1-1; tentative D call: TRBD1 (5 bases). This CDR3 comprises 14 residues. Germline CDR1 is MDHEN and CDR2 is SYDVKM. DNA of the CDR3: TGTGTCAGCAGTTTAACGGGGGGTTCTAGAGAAGCTTTCTTT. Translation: CVSSLTGGSREAFF.

This clonotype was counted at least ten times. The CDR3 nucleotides read TGTGCCAGCAGCTCCGGGACAGGACTCACAGATACGCAGTATTTT. This translates into CASSSGTGLTDTQYF. The gene calls are TRBV7-2 and TRBJ2-3, with TRBD1 identical over 8 bases. Trimming removed 4 bases from V and 2 bases from J; junction bases left unmatched: 5. This CDR3 has 15 residues. The germline V gene encodes CDR1 SGHTA and CDR2 FQGNSA.

This clonotype was seen more than once but under ten times. This sequence joins TRBV11-2 and TRBJ2-7; perhaps TRBD1 as D (6 bases). Looked up from germline, CDR1 is SGHAT and CDR2 is FQNNGV. V lost 5 bases and J 2 bases, leaving 16 bases between the germline ends. This CDR3 comprises 15 residues. This chain's CDR3 is CASSPLRGFTYEQYF. The CDR3 coding sequence is TGTGCCAGCAGCCCACTGAGGGGGTTCACCTACGAGCAGTACTTC.

In this sample, this clonotype turned up many times. This chain connects TRBV28 to TRBJ1-1; 11 bases map to TRBD1. V lost 3 bases to trimming and J lost 1 base; unmatched junction nucleotides: 7. The CDR3 consists of 17 residues. Germline V gives CDR1 MDHEN, CDR2 SYDVKM. The DNA of the CDR3 is TGTGCCAGCAGTTTCGGACAGGGGGCGATTAGGAACACTGAAGCTTTCTTT. This translates into CASSFGQGAIRNTEAFF.

In this sample, this clonotype turned up once. V and J are TRBV25-1 and TRBJ2-1, with D possibly being TRBD2 (6 bases). Trimming cost V 7 bases and J 1 base, with 11 bases left between them. The germline CDR1 and CDR2 sequences are MGHDK and SYGVNS. The CDR3 length is 14 residues. The CDR3 spells CASKSGGSYNEQFF. CDR3 coding DNA: TGTGCCAGCAAGAGTGGGGGGTCCTACAATGAGCAGTTCTTC.